These 31 T cell receptor beta chains originate from one sample sequenced in a study of cytomegalovirus exposure and HLA in healthy donors. Assay: immunoSEQ multiplex PCR; the TCRdb copy retains only in-frame clones and omits some. The table includes about 130,000 clones, roughly 89% detected once. The material sequenced was PBMCs. These receptor sequences come from a woman between 18 and 30 years old in good health and CMV-seronegative.

The chain has TRBV6-1 and TRBJ2-2; D is ambiguous. V lost 1 base to trimming and J lost 4 bases, with 10 bases between them. Per germline, CDR1 MNHNS and CDR2 SASEGT. The CDR3 spans 15 residues. CDR3 sequence (DNA): TGTGCCAGCAGTGAAGTGCCGCAGGCCACCGGGGAGCTGTTTTTT. Translated: CASSEVPQATGELFF.

The V call is TRBV30, the J call TRBJ1-5, with no clear D. Trimming left V 1 base short and J 7 bases short, with 11 bases between. The CDR3 is 13 amino acids. Germline loops: CDR1 GTSNPN, CDR2 SVGIG (reference sequence). The CDR3: CAWSGGTRQPQHF. CDR3 coding DNA: TGTGCCTGGAGTGGAGGTACAAGACAGCCCCAGCATTTT.

The J gene is TRBJ2-1, the V gene TRBV6-1; 7 bases map to TRBD2. The CDR3 covers 17 residues. The V gene end was trimmed by 4 bases and the J gene end by 5 bases; junction bases not matched to a gene: 14. Germline CDR1 and CDR2: MNHNS and SASEGT. CDR3 loop: CASSVGRLGGFDNEQFF. The CDR3 DNA sequence: TGTGCCAGCAGTGTCGGCAGGTTGGGGGGGTTCGACAATGAGCAGTTCTTC.

V gene TRBV28 combines with J gene TRBJ2-1; D is ambiguous. The germline gives CDR1 MDHEN, CDR2 SYDVKM. V lost 5 bases, J lost 2 bases, and 16 bases lay in between. This CDR3 region has 16 residues. In nucleotides, the CDR3 is TGTGCCAGCAGTCCTACTCTAAGTTTGCCCTACAATGAGCAGTTCTTC. It is translated as CASSPTLSLPYNEQFF.

This chain links TRBV9 with TRBJ1-2; no clear D. The CDR3 extends over 13 amino acids. Germline CDR1 and CDR2: SGDLS and YYNGEE. Between the trimmed V and J ends, which lost 4 bases and 5 bases, there was a span of 12 bases. The CDR3 spells CASSLDRAYGYTF. DNA for the CDR3: TGTGCCAGCAGCTTAGACCGAGCTTATGGCTACACCTTC. Supplemented by reference TRBV9 and TRBJ1-2, the full variable domain reads DSGVTQTPKHLITATGQRVTLRCSPRSGDLSVYWYQQSLDQGLQFLIQYYNGEERAKGNILERFSAQQFPDLHSELNLSSLELGDSALYFCASSLDRAYGYTFGSGTRLTVV.

This chain links TRBV28 with TRBJ2-2, with D hard to call. CDR1 MDHEN and CDR2 SYDVKM come from the germline V gene. The CDR3 sequence is 15 residues long. Trimming took 3 bases from V and 6 from J, leaving 14 bases between them. DNA of the CDR3: TGTGCCAGCAGTTTTGTCAGTCATCCACCCGGGGAGCTGTTTTTT. This encodes CASSFVSHPPGELFF.

In DNA, the CDR3 is TGTGCCAGCAGCTTAGCGAGCGGGGTCGCCTACGAGCAGTACTTC. Amino acid sequence: CASSLASGVAYEQYF. This rearrangement joins TRBV7-8 to TRBJ2-7, with 7 bases fitting TRBD2. Unmatched junction bases numbered 4, after V lost 0 bases and J lost 2 bases. CDR1 is SGHVS, CDR2 FQNEAQ, per germline. This CDR3 region has 15 residues. Full variable domain (remainder filled in from reference TRBV7-8 and TRBJ2-7): GAGVSQSPRYKVAKRGQDVALRCDPISGHVSLFWYQQALGQGPEFLTYFQNEAQLDKSGLPSDRFFAERPEGSVSTLKIQRTQQEDSAVYLCASSLASGVAYEQYFGPGTRLTVT.

The J gene is TRBJ1-2, the V gene TRBV27; 7 nucleotides match TRBD1. The CDR3 totals 13 residues. The V gene's germline CDR1 is MNHEY and CDR2 SMNVEV (reference sequence). V was pared by 6 bases and J by 6 bases, with 7 bases of the junction left unmatched. In DNA, the CDR3 is TGTGCCAGCAGAGACAGGGATGGGCATGGCTACACCTTC. It is translated as CASRDRDGHGYTF.

The V gene is TRBV28, the J gene TRBJ1-4; no clear D. V lost 3 bases and J lost 8, with 16 bases in between. The germline V gene has CDR1 MDHEN and CDR2 SYDVKM. The length of the CDR3 is 15 residues. CDR3 coding DNA: TGTGCCAGCAGTTTTCTAGGAGGTGGGTTCGAAAAACTGTTTTTT. Amino acid sequence: CASSFLGGGFEKLFF. The full variable domain, in which reference TRBV28 and TRBJ1-4 provide the parts outside the CDR3, is DVKVTQSSRYLVKRTGEKVFLECVQDMDHENMFWYRQDPGLGLRLIYFSYDVKMKEKGDIPEGYSVSREKKERFSLILESASTNQTSMYLCASSFLGGGFEKLFFGSGTQLSVL.

This chain uses TRBV28 with TRBJ2-5, with 11 bases fitting TRBD1. Germline loops: CDR1 MDHEN, CDR2 SYDVKM. The ends lost 5 bases at V and 2 bases at J; junction bases unmatched: 10. The CDR3 totals 17 residues. The CDR3 DNA reads TGTGCCAGCAGTCTCCTCTCGGGACAGGGGGATCAAGAGACCCAGTACTTC. Amino acid sequence: CASSLLSGQGDQETQYF.

This chain connects TRBV7-9 to TRBJ2-7, with 9 bases matching TRBD1. The germline V gene has CDR1 SEHNR and CDR2 FQNEAQ (reference sequence). The CDR3 loop spans 17 amino acids. V lost 5 bases and J lost 0; bases outside the gene matches: 11. CDR3: CASSRGDRVRSSYEQYF. Written as DNA, the CDR3 is TGTGCCAGCAGCCGAGGGGACAGGGTGCGAAGCTCCTACGAGCAGTACTTC.

The rearrangement joins TRBV6-5 to TRBJ1-2; 10 nucleotides match TRBD1. The germline V gene encodes CDR1 MNHEY and CDR2 SVGAGI. The CDR3 is made up of 14 amino acids. V lost 0 bases to trimming and J lost 8 bases; unmatched junction nucleotides: 3. The chain's CDR3 is CASSYSTGGNGYTF. The CDR3 bases are TGTGCCAGCAGTTACTCGACAGGGGGCAACGGCTACACCTTC.

This chain uses TRBV28 with TRBJ2-7; TRBD2 aligns across 8 bases. Germline CDR1 and CDR2: MDHEN and SYDVKM. With V trimmed by 8 bases and J by 5 bases, 23 bases remained unmatched. The CDR3 sequence is 18 residues long. The CDR3 protein is CASPRSGSAAGSLDEQYF. CDR3 DNA sequence: TGTGCCAGCCCCCGGAGCGGGAGTGCCGCTGGATCTCTCGACGAGCAGTACTTC.

The chain has TRBV5-5 and TRBJ2-1, with D possibly matching TRBD2 (6 bases). The CDR3 runs 15 residues. Germline lookup yields CDR1 SGHKS and CDR2 YYEKEE (reference sequence). Trimming removed 1 base from V and 8 bases from J, with 16 bases in between. The CDR3 sequence: CASSLLADSVYEQFF. CDR3 coding DNA: TGTGCCAGCAGCTTGTTAGCGGATTCCGTCTATGAGCAGTTCTTC.

The CDR3 DNA sequence: TGTGCCAGCAGCCCTGGAGGGGCCGGGGCCAACGTCCTGACTTTC. Residues: CASSPGGAGANVLTF. The chain joins TRBV5-6 to TRBJ2-6; D is perhaps TRBD2 (6 bases). The CDR3 length is 15 residues. V lost 4 bases to trimming and J lost 4 bases, with 12 bases between them. CDR1 and CDR2 from the germline V gene are SGHDT and YYEEEE.

The chain employs TRBV6-1 and TRBJ1-1, with D possibly TRBD1 on 6 matching bases. Trimming shortened V by 5 bases and J by 3 bases, and 13 bases separated the two germline ends. The CDR3 sequence is 14 residues long. Per the germline V gene, CDR1 is MNHNS and CDR2 is SASEGT. CDR3 residues: CASSQWQGHTEAFF. CDR3 in DNA: TGTGCCAGCAGTCAGTGGCAGGGGCACACTGAAGCTTTCTTT.

The chain couples TRBV4-2 to TRBJ1-2, with D hard to call. This CDR3 is built from 12 residues. V lost 1 base and J lost 3, with 3 bases in between. Germline V lookup: CDR1 LGHNA, CDR2 YNFKEQ. In DNA form, the CDR3 reads TGTGCCAGCAGCCAAGCCGACTATGGCTACACCTTC. It specifies CASSQADYGYTF.

V and J are TRBV6-1 and TRBJ2-7; 8 nucleotides align to TRBD1. J lost 2 bases, V lost 8 bases, and 8 bases had no gene match. CDR3 size: 14 residues. Per germline, CDR1 MNHNS and CDR2 SASEGT. CDR3 residues: CASSPTGGPYEQYV. In nucleotides, the CDR3 is TGTGCCAGCTCCCCTACAGGGGGGCCCTACGAGCAGTACGTC.

This sequence joins TRBV18 and TRBJ1-1; 9 nucleotides agree with TRBD1. Trimming at V came to 3 bases and at J to 6 bases, leaving 5 bases not matched to a gene. The CDR3 loop spans 14 amino acids. Germline CDR1 and CDR2: KGHSH and LQKENI. CDR3 sequence reads: CASSPGQGSAEAFF. The CDR3, as DNA: TGTGCCAGCTCACCGGGACAGGGATCTGCTGAAGCTTTCTTT.

The rearrangement joins TRBV19 to TRBJ1-1; D is uncertain. The CDR3 spans 15 residues. Germline CDR1 reads LNHDA; CDR2 reads SQIVND (reference sequence). Trimming took off 7 bases at V and 0 bases at J, with 15 bases between the two ends. Here the CDR3 reads CASTTNPRVNTEAFF. The CDR3 DNA follows: TGTGCCAGTACCACGAATCCGCGAGTGAACACTGAAGCTTTCTTT.

This clone has a handful of counts. This chain joins TRBV2 and TRBJ2-7; perhaps TRBD1 as D (6 bases). There are 14 residues in the CDR3. Trimming took off 5 bases at V and 2 bases at J, with 13 bases between the two ends. Germline V lookup: CDR1 SNHLY, CDR2 FYNNEI. CDR3: CASSTPGHPYEQYV. CDR3 DNA sequence: TGTGCCAGCAGTACCCCGGGACACCCCTACGAGCAGTACGTC.

The chain uses TRBV6-1 and TRBJ2-5, with D maybe TRBD1 (6 bases). The germline gives CDR1 MNHNS, CDR2 SASEGT. V lost 6 bases to trimming and J lost 0 bases, with 11 bases between them. This CDR3 spans 14 amino acids. The CDR3 DNA sequence: TGTGCCAGCAGGCGACAGGCTTACCAAGAGACCCAGTACTTC. It specifies CASRRQAYQETQYF.

The V call is TRBV6-5, the J call TRBJ2-3, with D possibly matching TRBD1 (5 bases). CDR1 MNHEY and CDR2 SVGAGI come from the germline V gene. V was trimmed by 0 bases and J by 2 bases, leaving 12 bases between them. The CDR3 covers 16 residues. CDR3 sequence: CASSYSYRSHTDTQYF. The CDR3 DNA is TGTGCCAGCAGTTACTCGTACAGGTCCCACACAGATACGCAGTATTTT.

This clone came up once. The V gene is TRBV7-2, the J gene TRBJ1-3; TRBD1 aligns across 9 bases. The CDR3 totals 18 residues. Germline CDR1 is SGHTA and CDR2 is FQGNSA. Trimming removed 2 bases from V and 1 base from J; junction bases left unmatched: 9. The DNA for the CDR3 is TGTGCCAGCAGCTTAATGTCTATAGGGACAGGGTCTGGAAACACCATATATTTT. Translation gives CASSLMSIGTGSGNTIYF. Complete variable domain (other parts from reference TRBV7-2 and TRBJ1-3): GAGVSQSPSNKVTEKGKDVELRCDPISGHTALYWYRQSLGQGLEFLIYFQGNSAPDKSGLPSDRFSAERTGGSVSTLTIQRTQQEDSAVYLCASSLMSIGTGSGNTIYFGEGSWLTVV.

The J gene is TRBJ1-4, the V gene TRBV5-1; a possible D gene is TRBD1 (6 bases). V was trimmed by 1 base and J by 0 bases, leaving 7 bases between them. This CDR3 has 15 residues. Germline-derived CDR1 and CDR2 are SGHRS and YFSETQ. The CDR3 coding sequence is TGCGCCAGCAGCTTGCAGGGGACAACTAATGAAAAACTGTTTTTT. Translated, it gives CASSLQGTTNEKLFF.

The genes are TRBV9 and TRBJ2-7, with a possible D match to TRBD1 (7 bases). The CDR3 consists of 14 residues. Trimming cost V 3 bases and J 4 bases, with 14 bases left between them. CDR1 SGDLS and CDR2 YYNGEE come from the germline V gene. CDR3: CASSGGTDVYEQYF. The CDR3, as DNA: TGTGCCAGCAGCGGCGGGACAGACGTATACGAGCAGTACTTC.

This chain connects TRBV6-1 to TRBJ1-1; D call uncertain. Germline lookup yields CDR1 MNHNS and CDR2 SASEGT. Trimming shortened V by 5 bases and J by 2 bases, and 9 bases separated the two germline ends. The CDR3 is made up of 13 amino acids. As DNA, the CDR3 is TGTGCCAGCAGTCTTGGAGCCAACACTGAAGCTTTCTTT. It codes for CASSLGANTEAFF.

The genes are TRBV15 and TRBJ2-3, with 9 bases that match TRBD1. Looked up from germline, CDR1 is LNHNV and CDR2 is YYDKDF (reference sequence). This CDR3 contains 16 residues. J gave up 6 bases and V 0 bases, and 7 bases lay outside the gene matches. The CDR3 DNA is TGTGCCACCAGCAGAGATCGCGGGACAGGGAGGGATACGCAGTATTTT. Encoded protein: CATSRDRGTGRDTQYF. Full variable domain (remainder filled in from reference TRBV15 and TRBJ2-3): DAMVIQNPRYQVTQFGKPVTLSCSQTLNHNVMYWYQQKSSQAPKLLFHYYDKDFNNEADTPDNFQSRRPNTSFCFLDIRSPGLGDTAMYLCATSRDRGTGRDTQYFGPGTRLTVL.

V usage is TRBV28 and J usage is TRBJ1-6, with D possibly TRBD1 on 5 matching bases. CDR1 MDHEN and CDR2 SYDVKM come from the germline V gene. V gave up 5 bases and J gave up 5 bases, with 19 bases separating them. The CDR3 runs 17 residues. The CDR3 DNA reads TGTGCCAGCAGTCCCCACCCTGGGACGGGGGATAATTCACCCCTCCACTTT. Encoded protein: CASSPHPGTGDNSPLHF.

A remark on this clone: In the same sample, other DNA sequences code for this CDR3. The rearrangement uses TRBV6-5 and TRBJ2-6; D is undetermined. Trimming shortened V by 3 bases and J by 0 bases, and 9 bases separated the two germline ends. The V gene's germline CDR1 is MNHEY and CDR2 SVGAGI. This CDR3 region has 16 residues. CDR3 residues: CASSYRRSSGANVLTF. The DNA for the CDR3 is TGTGCCAGCAGTTATAGACGGAGCTCTGGGGCCAACGTCCTGACTTTC.

The CDR3 sequence: CASSPQGINQPQHF. The CDR3 coding sequence is TGTGCCAGCAGCCCGCAGGGGATCAATCAGCCCCAGCATTTT. This chain links TRBV7-9 with TRBJ1-5, with D possibly TRBD1 on 6 matching bases. V lost 5 bases and J lost 3, with 11 bases in between. This CDR3 is built from 14 residues. CDR1 and CDR2 from the germline V gene are SEHNR and FQNEAQ (reference sequence).